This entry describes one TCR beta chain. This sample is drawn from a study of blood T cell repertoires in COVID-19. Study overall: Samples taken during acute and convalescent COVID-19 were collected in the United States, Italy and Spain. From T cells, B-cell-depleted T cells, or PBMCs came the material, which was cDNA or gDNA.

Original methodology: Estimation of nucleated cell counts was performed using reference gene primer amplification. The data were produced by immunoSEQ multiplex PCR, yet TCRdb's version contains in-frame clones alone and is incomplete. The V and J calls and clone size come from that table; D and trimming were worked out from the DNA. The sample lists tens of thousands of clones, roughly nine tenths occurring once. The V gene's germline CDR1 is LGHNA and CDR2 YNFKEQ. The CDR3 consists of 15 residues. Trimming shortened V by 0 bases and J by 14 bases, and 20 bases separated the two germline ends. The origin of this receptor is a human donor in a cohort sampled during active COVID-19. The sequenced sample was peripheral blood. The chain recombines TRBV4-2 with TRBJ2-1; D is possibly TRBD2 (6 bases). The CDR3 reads CASSQERSEGRLKFF. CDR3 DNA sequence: TGTGCCAGCAGCCAAGAAAGGTCGGAGGGTAGGCTCAAGTTCTTC.